The 14 T cell receptor beta chains presented below share a single source sample, sequenced in a study of blood T cells in healthy people across ages. A sample-barcoded 5' primer and a J-beta primer mix were used in a second PCR of roughly 6 to 11 cycles. TCRdb used MiXCR to reprocess the 5' RACE reads, holding one entry per CDR3 protein. Among over 600,000 distinct CDR3 sequences listed, just over 55% were seen once. Specimen: blood. The receptor source for this set is a man in his forties or fifties in good health.

The chain has TRBV15 and TRBJ2-2, with TRBD2 identical over 8 bases. The CDR3 length is 15 residues. Germline trimming cut 5 bases from V and 3 bases from J; bases unmatched to any gene: 5. Germline CDR1 and CDR2: LNHNV and YYDKDF (reference sequence). CDR3 bases: TGTGCCACCAGCTACGGGGGGGTGGACACCGGGGAGCTGTTTTTT. Its translation is CATSYGGVDTGELFF.

V is TRBV7-6 and J is TRBJ2-5; 13 positions match TRBD2. In germline, CDR1 is SGHVS, CDR2 FNYEAQ. After removal of 6 bases from V and 5 bases from J, the junction contained 12 bases not matched to a gene. The CDR3 contains 17 residues. CDR3 region: CASSITSGRGPGETQYF. In nucleotides, the CDR3 is TGTGCCAGCAGTATAACTAGCGGGAGGGGCCCTGGGGAGACCCAGTACTTC.

The V gene is TRBV2, the J gene TRBJ2-6; tentatively, D is TRBD1 (5 bases). V was shortened by 4 bases and J by 0 bases, with 16 bases between the two germline ends. The CDR3 consists of 18 residues. The germline gives CDR1 SNHLY, CDR2 FYNNEI. The CDR3 DNA sequence: TGTGCCAGCAGTGGGAAGTCCAAGGGGCTCTCTGGGGCCAACGTCCTGACTTTC. It yields the protein CASSGKSKGLSGANVLTF.

V gene TRBV11-3 combines with J gene TRBJ2-7; D is undetermined. Germline lookup yields CDR1 SGHNT and CDR2 YENEEA. V was clipped by 5 bases and J by 3 bases, with 17 bases between them. CDR3 length equals 15 residues. In DNA form, the CDR3 reads TGTGCCAGCAGCACCCTCGAGCCCCCGAACTACGAGCAGTACTTC. Its translation: CASSTLEPPNYEQYF.

The chain carries TRBV2 and TRBJ2-4; weak D call: TRBD1 (5 bases). The assigned J gene may be wrong: the sequence end matches TRBJ2-7 better. In germline, CDR1 is SNHLY, CDR2 FYNNEI. The CDR3 covers 12 residues. CDR3 nucleotides: TGTGCCGGAACAGGAATCTCCTACGAGCAGTACTTC. It translates to CAGTGISYEQYF.

This clonotype appeared once. The V call is TRBV4-2, the J call TRBJ2-6; no clear D gene. This CDR3 is built from 16 residues. The V and J ends lost 0 bases and 4 bases respectively, with 10 bases between them. Germline assignment: CDR1 LGHNA and CDR2 YNFKEQ. The CDR3: CASSQEDGVGANVLTF. The CDR3 DNA sequence: TGTGCCAGCAGCCAAGAAGACGGAGTCGGGGCCAACGTCCTGACTTTC.

The chain recombines TRBV5-5 with TRBJ1-2; 7 nucleotides match TRBD1. Per the germline V gene, CDR1 is SGHKS and CDR2 is YYEKEE (reference sequence). With 0 bases clipped from V and 7 bases from J, the junction kept 15 bases outside the gene matches. This CDR3 contains 17 residues. For the CDR3, the DNA is TGTGCCAGCAGCTTGGCCGGGACAGTCAACCCTTGGGGTGGCTACACCTTC. Its protein product is CASSLAGTVNPWGGYTF.

V and J are TRBV20-1 and TRBJ2-7, with 8 bases matching TRBD2. With the DNA end fitting TRBJ2-5 better, the J assignment may be wrong. This CDR3 spans 15 amino acids. Germline V gives CDR1 DFQATT, CDR2 SNEGSKA (reference sequence). CDR3 coding DNA: TGCAGTGCTAGAGATTTCGGGGGGGTGGAAGAGACCCAGTACTTC. This translates into CSARDFGGVEETQYF.

This clonotype was detected a few times. This rearrangement joins TRBV20-1 to TRBJ2-3; 7 positions agree with TRBD2. Germline V gene sequence: CDR1 DFQATT, CDR2 SNEGSKA (reference sequence). Trimming at V came to 1 base and at J to 6 bases, leaving 7 bases not matched to a gene. The CDR3 loop spans 14 amino acids. CDR3 nucleotides: TGCAGTGCTAGAGGCAGCGGGATCCCGGATACGCAGTATTTT. As protein: CSARGSGIPDTQYF.

The J gene is TRBJ2-3, the V gene TRBV29-1, with 10 bases identical to TRBD1. V shed 7 bases, J shed 10 bases, and the junction held 11 bases outside the gene matches. Germline CDR1 reads SQVTM; CDR2 reads ANQGSEA. CDR3 length: 13 amino acids. CDR3 sequence reads: CSAGTGVVGAQYF. As DNA, the CDR3 is TGCAGCGCCGGGACAGGGGTAGTTGGGGCGCAGTATTTT.

The chain recombines TRBV7-2 with TRBJ2-3; perhaps TRBD1 as D (6 bases). This CDR3 region has 13 residues. CDR1 and CDR2 from the germline V gene are SGHTA and FQGNSA. Trimming shortened V by 1 base and J by 5 bases, and 7 bases separated the two germline ends. The CDR3 reads CASSLGRGDTQYF. CDR3 coding DNA: TGTGCCAGCAGCTTAGGCAGGGGAGATACGCAGTATTTT.

The chain recombines TRBV7-2 with TRBJ2-1; D is undetermined. The V gene lost 1 base and the J gene lost 0 bases, with 16 bases spanning the gap. This CDR3 contains 18 residues. Germline V lookup: CDR1 SGHTA, CDR2 FQGNSA. DNA for the CDR3: TGTGCCAGCAGCTTAGTGGGTACCAGCCCCAGCTCCTACAATGAGCAGTTCTTC. Translation gives CASSLVGTSPSSYNEQFF.

This clonotype has more than one count but fewer than ten. The rearrangement joins TRBV10-3 to TRBJ2-1, with TRBD1 matching over 8 bases. CDR3 size: 14 residues. Germline CDR1 and CDR2: ENHRY and SYGVKD. The V and J ends lost 7 bases and 5 bases, in that order; junction bases with no gene match: 7. The CDR3 bases are TGTGCCATCACCTCGGACAGGGCCGACAATGAGCAGTTCTTC. Translation: CAITSDRADNEQFF.

The J gene is TRBJ2-4, the V gene TRBV12-3 or TRBV12-4, with TRBD1 matching 11 bases. The closer fit of TRBJ2-7 to the DNA end suggests the J call may be wrong. CDR3 length: 15 amino acids. The CDR3 sequence: CASSLRGQGVYEQYF. The CDR3, as DNA: TGTGCCAGCAGTTTAAGGGGACAGGGGGTTTACGAGCAGTACTTC.